This T cell receptor (beta chain) was captured by sequencing in a study of T cells in localized non-small cell lung cancer. Study-wide points: Investigators sequenced only a single tumor region, leaving heterogeneity possible. Highest T cell clonality was seen in uninvolved adjacent lung, surpassing that measured in tumor. The appearance of a median 57 of the top 100 tumor clones was seen in adjacent lung. Density of T cells in blood, when higher, went with longer overall survival.

The protocol was immunoSEQ multiplex PCR, while the TCRdb copy is restricted to in-frame clones and leaves out a portion. The data show approximately 5,300 clones, approximately 32% seen once. Turning to this clone: The antigen is undetermined.

The sample here was lung tumor tissue, taken before any cancer treatment. The receptor was isolated from a male donor aged 60 or over with stage III lung adenocarcinoma.

Written as DNA, the CDR3 is TGTGCCACCAGCAGAGGGGGCCCAAGTAATGAGCAGTTCTTC. It codes for CATSRGGPSNEQFF. The chain joins TRBV15 to TRBJ2-1; perhaps TRBD1 as D (5 bases). Trimming pared 1 base from V and 7 bases from J, leaving 11 bases between. The CDR3 has 14 amino acids. Germline lookup yields CDR1 LNHNV and CDR2 YYDKDF (reference sequence).